This T cell receptor beta chain was obtained from a study of identifying expanded T cells in peripheral blood. Notes on the study in general: Across healthy donors, higher total template counts meant significantly greater roughly 2-week count variance. About 1.2 clones differed between technical replicates, versus around 15 and 19 over time.

Germline values: CDR1 GTSNPN, CDR2 SVGIG (reference sequence). This CDR3 contains 16 residues. The ends lost 0 bases at V and 3 bases at J; junction bases unmatched: 9. Collection occurred without any documented infections or immune events in donors. Comments on this clone: What it recognizes is unknown.

TCRdb's copy holds only in-frame clones and misses some; the assay was immunoSEQ multiplex PCR. The sample has about 120,000 clones, about four fifths seen once. The chain has TRBV30 and TRBJ2-5, with TRBD2 identical over 8 bases. The material sequenced was blood. This receptor was obtained from a person aged 18 to 70 in good health. CDR3 sequence reads: CAWSVYPRGGKETQYF. The CDR3 region has the DNA TGTGCCTGGAGTGTATATCCCCGGGGGGGTAAAGAGACCCAGTACTTC.